This T cell receptor beta chain was profiled in a study of blood T cell repertoires in COVID-19 (dated by TCRdb to 2019 to 2021). With respect to the entire study: The collaborator samples originated in the United States, Italy and Spain and spanned the acute and convalescent phases of COVID-19. The prospective study material was composed of cDNA or gDNA derived from T cells, B-cell-depleted T cells, or PBMCs. Deeply sampled blood TCRbeta repertoires from subjects exposed to, actively infected with, or recovered from COVID-19 were included in the dataset. The repertoires were made available in a free public database intended to serve as a resource for research on the immune response to SARS-CoV-2. Samples were obtained from the ongoing ImmuneRACE study (first 160 participants) and from 1,000 to 1,500 subjects provided by 6 global collaborators. The sample metadata nearly always contained a de-identified subject ID, COVID-19 status, age in years and sex. HLA class I and class II types, where available, came from metadata supplied by the sample provider rather than from assay-based typing. Study-wide conclusions, independent of this receptor: How much clinical and demographic metadata was included differed by source and by participant, and the metadata was provided uncurated.

Whole blood was collected in K2EDTA tubes by collaborating institutions according to the institutions' own protocols. Collaborator samples were shipped for TCRbeta analysis as frozen whole blood, isolated PBMCs, or DNA extracted from either sample type. TCRbeta CDR3 regions were amplified from genomic DNA by means of the immunoSEQ Assay, a bias-controlled multiplex PCR. The source study handled its data this way. The number of nucleated cells in each sample was estimated from the amplification of reference gene primers within the assay. Sequence reads were collapsed and filtered to measure the absolute abundance of every unique TCRbeta CDR3 rearrangement. For each sample, productive Simpson clonality was calculated as the square root of Simpson's diversity index over productive rearrangements. The immuneACCESS repertoire file appears here via TCRdb, limited to in-frame rearrangements. These files lack a portion of the clones; in checked studies, under half of the deficit traces to unresolved V genes, and the cause of the others is not known. V and J calls and clone size are as listed in that table; D and trimming were resolved from the DNA. A total of about 42,000 clones appear in this sample, around 89% of them only once. The ten largest clonotypes hold around 3% of the sample.

Comment on this clone: Its antigen has not been determined. No per-base quality is available; no much larger clone lies one base away.

Sequenced input: peripheral blood. The TCR comes from a man aged 50 or older with active COVID-19.

The CDR3 reads as follows: CASSPRTASSYNEQFF. The nucleotide sequence reads TGTGCCAGCTCACCCCGGACAGCGAGCTCCTACAATGAGCAGTTCTTC. Here the chain combines TRBV18 and TRBJ2-1, and perhaps TRBD1 as D gene, on 6 matching bases. Via the germline V gene, CDR1 is KGHSH and CDR2 LQKENI. The CDR3 has 16 amino acids, counting the end cysteine and phenylalanine. Only the CDR3 part of the read is kept: 48 bases, read in frame from the first base. Cut back by 3 bases and 0 bases, the V and J ends lie 12 bases apart.